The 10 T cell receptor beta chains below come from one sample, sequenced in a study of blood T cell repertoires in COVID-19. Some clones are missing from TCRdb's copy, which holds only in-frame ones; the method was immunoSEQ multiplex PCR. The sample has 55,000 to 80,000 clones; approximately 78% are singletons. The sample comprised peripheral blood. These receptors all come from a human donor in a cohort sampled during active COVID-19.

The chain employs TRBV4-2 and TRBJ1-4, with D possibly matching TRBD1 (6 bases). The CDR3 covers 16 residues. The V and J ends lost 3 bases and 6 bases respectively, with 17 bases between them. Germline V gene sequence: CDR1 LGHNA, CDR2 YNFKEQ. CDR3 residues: CASSHPNRVGDEKLFF. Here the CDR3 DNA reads TGTGCCAGCAGCCACCCCAACAGGGTAGGAGATGAAAAACTGTTTTTT.

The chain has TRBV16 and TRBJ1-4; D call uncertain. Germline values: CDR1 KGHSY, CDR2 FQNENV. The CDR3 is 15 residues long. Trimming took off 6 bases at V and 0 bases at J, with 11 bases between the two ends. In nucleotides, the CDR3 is TGTGCCAGCAGACGGACGGGAGCAACTAATGAAAAACTGTTTTTT. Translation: CASRRTGATNEKLFF.

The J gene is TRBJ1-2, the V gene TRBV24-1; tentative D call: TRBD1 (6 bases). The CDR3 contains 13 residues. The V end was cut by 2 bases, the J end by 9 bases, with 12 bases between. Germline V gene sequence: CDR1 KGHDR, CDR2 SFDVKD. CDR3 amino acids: CATSDSTGRSYTF. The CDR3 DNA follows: TGTGCCACCAGTGATTCGACAGGAAGGAGCTACACCTTC.

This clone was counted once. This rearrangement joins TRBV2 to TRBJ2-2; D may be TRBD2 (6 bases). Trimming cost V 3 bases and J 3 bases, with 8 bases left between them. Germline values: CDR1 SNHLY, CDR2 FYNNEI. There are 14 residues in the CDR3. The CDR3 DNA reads TGTGCCAGCAGTGACCCGGGGGACACCGGGGAGCTGTTTTTT. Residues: CASSDPGDTGELFF. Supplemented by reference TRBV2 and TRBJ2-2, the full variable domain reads EPEVTQTPSHQVTQMGQEVILRCVPISNHLYFYWYRQILGQKVEFLVSFYNNEISEKSEIFDDQFSVERPDGSNFTLKIRSTKLEDSAMYFCASSDPGDTGELFFGEGSRLTVL.

Written as DNA, the CDR3 is TGTGCCAGCAGCTTGGCCGGGACAGGGGGTAATGAGCAGTTCTTC. Residues: CASSLAGTGGNEQFF. J is TRBJ2-1 and V is TRBV5-4; 11 bases align to TRBD1. The CDR3 runs 15 residues. V dropped 0 bases and J dropped 7; count of bases not matched to a gene: 3. CDR1 and CDR2 from the germline V gene are SGHNT and YYREEE (reference sequence).

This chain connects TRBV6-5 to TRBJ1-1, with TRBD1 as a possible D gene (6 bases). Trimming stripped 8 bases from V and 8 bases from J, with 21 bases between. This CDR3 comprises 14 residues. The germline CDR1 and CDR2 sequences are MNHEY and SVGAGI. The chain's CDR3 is CASLAVGGSVEAFF. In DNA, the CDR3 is TGTGCCAGCCTGGCTGTAGGGGGATCGGTAGAAGCTTTCTTT.

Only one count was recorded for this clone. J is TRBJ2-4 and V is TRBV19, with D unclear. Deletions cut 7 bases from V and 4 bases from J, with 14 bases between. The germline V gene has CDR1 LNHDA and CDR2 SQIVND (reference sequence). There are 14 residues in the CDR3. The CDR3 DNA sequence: TGTGCCAGTATGCTTGAGTCACAGAAAAACATTCAGTACTTC. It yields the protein CASMLESQKNIQYF. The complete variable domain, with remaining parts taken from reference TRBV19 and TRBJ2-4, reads DGGITQSPKYLFRKEGQNVTLSCEQNLNHDAMYWYRQDPGQGLRLIYYSQIVNDFQKGDIAEGYSVSREKKESFPLTVTSAQKNPTAFYLCASMLESQKNIQYFGAGTRLSVL.

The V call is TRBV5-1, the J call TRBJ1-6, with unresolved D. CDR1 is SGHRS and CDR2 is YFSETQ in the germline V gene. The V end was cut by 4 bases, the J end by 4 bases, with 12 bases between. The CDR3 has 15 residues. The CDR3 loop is CASSRAGTYNSPLHF. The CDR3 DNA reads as TGCGCCAGCAGCCGTGCGGGAACGTATAATTCACCCCTCCACTTT.

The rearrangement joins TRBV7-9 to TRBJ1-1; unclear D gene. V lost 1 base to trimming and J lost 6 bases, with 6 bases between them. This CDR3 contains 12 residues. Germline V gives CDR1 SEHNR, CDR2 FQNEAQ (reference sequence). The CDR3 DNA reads TGTGCCAGCAGCTTAGATCGGTCTGAAGCTTTCTTT. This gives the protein CASSLDRSEAFF.

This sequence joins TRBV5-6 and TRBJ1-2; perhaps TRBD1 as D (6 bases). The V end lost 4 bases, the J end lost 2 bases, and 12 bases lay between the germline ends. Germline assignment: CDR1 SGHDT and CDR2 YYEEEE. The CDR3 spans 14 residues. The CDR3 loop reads CASSPVGGNYGYTF. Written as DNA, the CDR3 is TGTGCCAGCAGCCCAGTTGGGGGCAACTATGGCTACACCTTC.